The 9 T cell receptor beta chains below all came from one sample that was sequenced in a study of T cells after yellow fever vaccination. TCRdb itself ran the 5' RACE reads through MiXCR, one entry per CDR3 protein. The sample lists 300,000 to 400,000 distinct CDR3 sequences, 8.1% occurring once. This material consisted of PBMCs, taken more than 40 days after the first yellow fever vaccination. The source is a man younger than 35 who received the YFV17D yellow fever vaccine.

This clonotype was observed at least ten times. The chain uses TRBV27 and TRBJ1-6; 8 bases are a match to TRBD1. The trim removed 3 bases at V and 7 bases at J, leaving 5 bases unmatched. The germline V gene has CDR1 MNHEY and CDR2 SMNVEV (reference sequence). The length of the CDR3 is 15 residues. The DNA of the CDR3 is TGTGCCAGCAGTTTCTCAGGGGGCGGAAATTCACCCCTCCACTTT. Encoded protein: CASSFSGGGNSPLHF.

This clonotype showed up just once. The J gene is TRBJ1-1, the V gene TRBV25-1; D unclear. Per the germline V gene, CDR1 is MGHDK and CDR2 is SYGVNS. V lost 3 bases and J 6 bases, leaving 11 bases between the germline ends. The CDR3 has 13 residues. The DNA of the CDR3 is TGTGCCAGCAGTGAGGTTTCGAGGGCTGAAGCTTTCTTT. This codes for CASSEVSRAEAFF.

The rearrangement joins TRBV12-3 or TRBV12-4 to TRBJ1-3; no clear D gene. V lost 3 bases and J lost 4, with 10 bases in between. This CDR3 is 14 amino acids long. CDR3 sequence (DNA): TGTGCCAGCAGTTTTACCCAGAGCGGAAACACCATATATTTT. Protein product: CASSFTQSGNTIYF.

This chain links TRBV19 with TRBJ2-1; TRBD1 agrees at 8 bases. V shed 10 bases, J shed 4 bases, and the junction held 6 bases outside the gene matches. In germline, CDR1 is LNHDA, CDR2 SQIVND (reference sequence). The CDR3 sequence is 13 residues long. The CDR3, as DNA: TGTGCCACGGCTGGACAGGGATACAATGAGCAGTTCTTC. It translates to CATAGQGYNEQFF. Full variable domain (remainder filled in from reference TRBV19 and TRBJ2-1): DGGITQSPKYLFRKEGQNVTLSCEQNLNHDAMYWYRQDPGQGLRLIYYSQIVNDFQKGDIAEGYSVSREKKESFPLTVTSAQKNPTAFYLCATAGQGYNEQFFGPGTRLTVL.

This clonotype occurred once. The chain recombines TRBV29-1 with TRBJ2-7, with TRBD1 matching over 9 bases. The V and J ends lost 6 bases and 5 bases, in that order; junction bases with no gene match: 11. There are 14 residues in the CDR3. Looked up from germline, CDR1 is SQVTM and CDR2 is ANQGSEA. The CDR3, as DNA: TGCAGCGTCACGCTTGGTGACAGGGGGAACGAGCAGTACTTC. Its translation: CSVTLGDRGNEQYF.

This clonotype was seen a handful of times. The rearrangement uses TRBV5-1 and TRBJ1-1; D uncertain. The CDR3 has 14 residues. V was trimmed by 4 bases and J by 5 bases, leaving 15 bases between them. Germline V gene sequence: CDR1 SGHRS, CDR2 YFSETQ. The CDR3 spells CASSPLVGLTEAFF. CDR3 DNA sequence: TGCGCCAGCAGCCCGCTGGTCGGGTTGACTGAAGCTTTCTTT.

This clonotype was counted ten times or more. The chain has TRBV7-7 and TRBJ2-3, with D hard to call. Trimming stripped 5 bases from V and 0 bases from J, with 9 bases between. This CDR3 has 14 residues. Germline V gene lookup returns CDR1 SSHAT and CDR2 FNYEAQ (reference sequence). The CDR3 sequence is CASSPRPSTDTQYF. The CDR3 DNA reads as TGTGCCAGCAGCCCCCGACCGAGCACAGATACGCAGTATTTT. The complete variable domain, with remaining parts taken from reference TRBV7-7 and TRBJ2-3, reads GAGVSQSPRYKVTKRGQDVTLRCDPISSHATLYWYQQALGQGPEFLTYFNYEAQPDKSGLPSDRFSAERPEGSISTLTIQRTEQRDSAMYRCASSPRPSTDTQYFGPGTRLTVL.

This chain joins TRBV5-1 and TRBJ1-1, with TRBD1 identical over 12 bases. This CDR3 comprises 16 residues. The germline CDR1 and CDR2 sequences are SGHRS and YFSETQ. V lost 2 bases, J lost 2 bases, and 4 bases stayed unmatched. CDR3 region: CASSLGTGGFNTEAFF. CDR3 sequence (DNA): TGCGCCAGCAGCTTAGGGACAGGGGGCTTCAACACTGAAGCTTTCTTT.

This clonotype has just a few counts. The chain combines TRBV7-9 with TRBJ1-1, with 9 bases aligning to TRBD1. This CDR3 contains 16 residues. The junction had 5 bases not matched to a gene; V was cut back by 3 bases and J by 0 bases. Germline assignment: CDR1 SEHNR and CDR2 FQNEAQ (reference sequence). For the CDR3, the DNA is TGTGCCAGCAGCTTCGCTCGACAGGGGGTGAACACTGAAGCTTTCTTT. Its translation is CASSFARQGVNTEAFF.